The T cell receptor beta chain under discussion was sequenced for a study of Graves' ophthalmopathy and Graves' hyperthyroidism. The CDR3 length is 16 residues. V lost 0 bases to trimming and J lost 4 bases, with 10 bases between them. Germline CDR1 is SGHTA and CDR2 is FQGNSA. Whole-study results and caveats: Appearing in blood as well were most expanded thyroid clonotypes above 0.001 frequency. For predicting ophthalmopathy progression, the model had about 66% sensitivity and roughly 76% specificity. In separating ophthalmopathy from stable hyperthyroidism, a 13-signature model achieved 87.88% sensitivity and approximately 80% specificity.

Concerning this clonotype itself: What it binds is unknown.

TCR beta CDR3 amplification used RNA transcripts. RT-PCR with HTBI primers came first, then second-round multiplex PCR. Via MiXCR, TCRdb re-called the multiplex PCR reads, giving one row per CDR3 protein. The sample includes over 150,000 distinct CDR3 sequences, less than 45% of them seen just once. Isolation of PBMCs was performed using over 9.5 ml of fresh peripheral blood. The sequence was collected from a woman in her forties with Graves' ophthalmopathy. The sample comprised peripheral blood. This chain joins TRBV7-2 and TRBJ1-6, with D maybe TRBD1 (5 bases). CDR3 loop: CASSLAGTSYNSPLHF. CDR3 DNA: TGTGCCAGCAGCTTAGCGGGGACGTCGTATAATTCACCCCTCCACTTT.